This T cell receptor (beta chain) was identified in a study of CD4 and CD8 cells across lung adenocarcinoma regions. Localized lung adenocarcinoma, a non-small cell lung cancer, affected the donors. The CDR3 spans 14 residues. Trimming removed 4 bases at V and 6 bases at J, with 13 bases between. CDR1 is SGDLS, CDR2 YYNGEE, per germline. TCRdb used MiXCR to reprocess the PCR reads, holding one entry per CDR3 protein. The data show about 25,000 distinct CDR3 sequences, with more than 40% seen just once and under 50% held by the top ten. This clonotype was counted a few times. This TCR was recovered from a male donor with lung adenocarcinoma. The CD4 and CD8 labels of this study may be unreliable. The chain links TRBV9 to TRBJ2-2; D is unclear. Sequences were obtained from CD8+ T cells from the center of a lung tumor. Written as DNA, the CDR3 is TGTGCCAGCAGCCCCCAGACGGCGGCCGGGGAGCTGTTTTTT. Translated: CASSPQTAAGELFF. The complete variable domain, with remaining parts taken from reference TRBV9 and TRBJ2-2, reads DSGVTQTPKHLITATGQRVTLRCSPRSGDLSVYWYQQSLDQGLQFLIQYYNGEERAKGNILERFSAQQFPDLHSELNLSSLELGDSALYFCASSPQTAAGELFFGEGSRLTVL.